Described below is a single TCR beta chain sequence and its context. These data are taken from a study of blood T cell repertoires in COVID-19. Study in general: The United States, Italy and Spain were the sources of the acute and convalescent COVID-19 samples.

Recovery meant two consecutive negative NP/OP PCR tests, professional clearance, or resolved symptoms. Only in-frame clones appear in the TCRdb table, and some are missing; sequencing was by immunoSEQ multiplex PCR. The table includes 200,000 to 250,000 clones, around nine tenths detected once. V was shortened by 3 bases and J by 8 bases, with 13 bases between the two germline ends. This CDR3 contains 14 residues. In germline, CDR1 is LNHDA, CDR2 SQIVND (reference sequence). The material sequenced was PBMCs or T cells enriched from blood (not recorded which). The J gene is TRBJ2-2, the V gene TRBV19, with D possibly being TRBD2 (6 bases). The TCR sequence derives from a woman aged 18-30 years who had recovered from COVID-19. The CDR3 nucleotides read TGTGCCAGTAGTATCTTCGGGGGATCGGGGGAGCTGTTTTTT. Translating it yields CASSIFGGSGELFF.